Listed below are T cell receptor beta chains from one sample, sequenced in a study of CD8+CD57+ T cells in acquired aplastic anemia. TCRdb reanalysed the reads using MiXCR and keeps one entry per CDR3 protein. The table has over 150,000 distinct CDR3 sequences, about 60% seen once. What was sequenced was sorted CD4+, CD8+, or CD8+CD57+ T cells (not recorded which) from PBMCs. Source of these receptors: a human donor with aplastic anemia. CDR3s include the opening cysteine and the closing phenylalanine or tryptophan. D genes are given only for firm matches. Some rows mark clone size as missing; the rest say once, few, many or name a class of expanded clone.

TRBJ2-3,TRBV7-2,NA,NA,TGTGCCAGCAGCTCCCCTTCTCTCGGGACGCCCGCCGATACGCAGTATTTT,CASSSPSLGTPADTQYF
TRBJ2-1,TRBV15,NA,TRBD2,TGTGCCACCAGCAGAGATCTAGCGGGAGACGTCACGCAGTTCTTC,CATSRDLAGDVTQFF
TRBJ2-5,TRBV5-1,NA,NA,TGCGCCAGCAGCTTGGTTGGCCCCCCCGAGACCCAGTACTTC,CASSLVGPPETQYF
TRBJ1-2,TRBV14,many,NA,TGTGCCAGCAGCCAAGTGGGCAGGCCTCTAGACGGCTACACCTTC,CASSQVGRPLDGYTF
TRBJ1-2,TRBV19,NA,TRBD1,TGTGCCAGTAGTCCACTCGACAGGGGATATGGCTACACCTTC,CASSPLDRGYGYTF
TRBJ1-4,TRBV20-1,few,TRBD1,TGCAGTGCCCGACAGGGAGTCAAACTGTTTTTT,CSARQGVKLFF
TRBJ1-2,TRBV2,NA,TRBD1,TGTGCCAGCAGGAGGGACAGGGGGACCTATGGCTACACCTTC,CASRRDRGTYGYTF
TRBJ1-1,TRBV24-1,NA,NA,TGTGCCACCAGAGGGGTGGGCCCTGAAGCTTTCTTT,CATRGVGPEAFF
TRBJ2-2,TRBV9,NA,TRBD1,TGTGCCAGCAGCGTAGGAGGGACAGGCACCGGGGAGCTGTTTTTT,CASSVGGTGTGELFF
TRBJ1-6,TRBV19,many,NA,TGTGCCAGTAGTATGACGGGGGGATCCTATAATTCACCCCTCCACTTT,CASSMTGGSYNSPLHF
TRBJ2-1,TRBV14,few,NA,TGTGCCAGCAGCCAAGATCTGCGAGGTGAGCAGTTCTTC,CASSQDLRGEQFF
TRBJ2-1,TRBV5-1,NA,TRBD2,TGCGCCAGCAGCCAAGGGACTAGCGGGGGCTACAATGAGCAGTTCTTC,CASSQGTSGGYNEQFF
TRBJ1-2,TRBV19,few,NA,TGTGCCAGTAGATTGGGGCAGGGTGGCTACACCTTC,CASRLGQGGYTF
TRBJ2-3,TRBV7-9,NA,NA,TGTGCCAGCAGTACGACCTCCGGGACATTTACGCAGTATTTT,CASSTTSGTFTQYF
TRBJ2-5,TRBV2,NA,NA,TGTGCCAGCAGTGAATTGGAACAAGAGACCCAGTACTTC,CASSELEQETQYF
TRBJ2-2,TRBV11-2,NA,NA,TGTGCCAGCAGCTTATTAGCAGTGAACACCGGGGAGCTGTTTTTT,CASSLLAVNTGELFF
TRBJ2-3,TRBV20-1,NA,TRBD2,TGCAGTGCCCTTCCCCCGGGACTAGACACAGATACGCAGTATTTT,CSALPPGLDTDTQYF
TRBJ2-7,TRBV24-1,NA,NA,TGTGCCAGCAGCAAGGTATCGCGGGACTACGAGCAGTACTTC,CASSKVSRDYEQYF
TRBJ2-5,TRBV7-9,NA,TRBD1,TGTGCCACAGGGACAGGGGACCAAGAGACCCAGTACTTC,CATGTGDQETQYF
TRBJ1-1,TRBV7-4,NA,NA,TGTGCTAGCAGCTTCGAGAGAGGGCAGGGGTGGACTGAAGCTTTCTTT,CASSFERGQGWTEAFF
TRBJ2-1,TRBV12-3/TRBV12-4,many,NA,TGTGCCAGCGGGGGCCCCCTCAATGAGCAGTTCTTC,CASGGPLNEQFF
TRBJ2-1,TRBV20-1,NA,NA,TGCAGTGCTAGAGATAGACTTGGTAATGAGCGGTTCTTC,CSARDRLGNERFF
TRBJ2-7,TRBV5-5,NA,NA,TGTGCCAGCAGCCCGGGGGATCGCGAGCAGTACTTC,CASSPGDREQYF
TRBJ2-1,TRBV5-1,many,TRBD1,TGCGCCAGCAGCTTGGGACAGGGATATGGGAATGAGCAGTTCTTC,CASSLGQGYGNEQFF
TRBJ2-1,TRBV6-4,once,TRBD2,TGTGCCAGCAGTCCCAGCGGGGGGGCATCAAATGAGCAGTTCTTC,CASSPSGGASNEQFF
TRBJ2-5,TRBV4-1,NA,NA,TGCGCCAGCAGCCAAGATCAAAGGTCGAAGGGCCAGTACTTC,CASSQDQRSKGQYF
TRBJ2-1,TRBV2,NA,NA,TGTGCCAGCAGATCAGGGGTCCGGGAGCAGTTCTTC,CASRSGVREQFF
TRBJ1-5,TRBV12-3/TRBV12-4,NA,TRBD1,TGTGCTAGTAAGGCGGACAGGGTTCACCTAGTGGAGCCCCAGCATTTT,CASKADRVHLVEPQHF